This T cell receptor (beta chain) was captured by sequencing in a study of tumor-infiltrating lymphocytes in glioblastoma multiforme. TCRB libraries came from RNA via three nested multiplex PCR rounds. These TCRB libraries lack any described unique molecular identifiers. TCRdb analysed the multiplex PCR reads with MiXCR anew, one entry per CDR3 protein. The sample holds approximately 20,000 distinct CDR3 sequences, about two thirds seen once. This CDR3 has 18 residues. Germline CDR1 MNHEY, CDR2 SVGAGI. The V and J ends lost 8 bases and 0 bases, in that order; junction bases with no gene match: 16. Comments on this clonotype: What it binds is unknown.

Study-wide results and limits: The TCR and somatic mutation analysis included just one glioblastoma patient. T cells were not sorted into functional subsets. Detected clone frequencies may not reflect cell counts, being RNA-based.

The chain combines TRBV6-5 with TRBJ1-5; the match to TRBD1 covers 7 bases. Sample: peripheral blood. This clonotype was sampled from a male donor with glioblastoma. The CDR3 nucleotides read TGTGCCAGCCTCCCCAACCCTCCGGGACAGCTTAGCAATCAGCCCCAGCATTTT. It codes for CASLPNPPGQLSNQPQHF.